The clone carrying this T cell receptor (beta chain) counts as medium-sized (0.01 to 0.1%). This sample was taken from a study of T cell repertoires in aging, cancer and after chemotherapy. TRB rearrangements spanning V, D and J were amplified using mixed TRB-A/B primers. TCRdb reanalysed the multiplex PCR reads using MiXCR and keeps one entry per CDR3 protein. The repertoire has about 1,700 distinct CDR3 sequences, around 32% of them found once; the top ten carry roughly 11%. The template was genomic DNA from peripheral blood, not RNA. V was pared by 3 bases and J by 4 bases, with 8 bases of the junction left unmatched. The length of the CDR3 is 15 residues. Germline V gene lookup returns CDR1 KGHSH and CDR2 LQKENI.

The chain uses TRBV18 and TRBJ1-2; 7 positions agree with TRBD1. The TCR originated in a human donor with a blood cancer. The sequenced sample was blood. CDR3 residues: CASSPELGTAYGYTF. As DNA, the CDR3 is TGTGCCAGCTCACCGGAGTTGGGGACAGCCTATGGCTACACCTTC.